This T cell receptor beta chain was observed in a study of radiotherapy plus CTLA-4 blockade in lung cancer. Study outcomes and limitations: The authors reported that early blood T cell clone dynamics, with interferon-beta, best predicted response. Some TCR clones had been derived from tumors. These clones expanded in peripheral blood after radiotherapy plus ipilimumab.

Treatment of patients with chemo-refractory metastatic non-small-cell lung cancer consisted of focal radiation plus CTLA-4 blockade with ipilimumab. Remarks on this clone: Its antigen is not identified.

The repertoire was sequenced with immunoSEQ multiplex PCR; TCRdb's copy has only in-frame clones and lacks some. The table includes about 77,000 clones, 70% to 80% detected once. This TCR came from a human donor with non-small cell lung cancer whose response to radiotherapy plus ipilimumab could not be evaluated. The starting material was peripheral blood, obtained from a patient treated with radiotherapy plus ipilimumab.

This CDR3 is CASSARKSANYGYTF. DNA for the CDR3: TGTGCCAGTAGTGCCAGAAAAAGCGCTAACTATGGCTACACCTTC. The chain combines TRBV19 with TRBJ1-2; D is unresolved. Germline CDR1 LNHDA, CDR2 SQIVND (reference sequence). The CDR3 consists of 15 residues. V was clipped by 5 bases and J by 0 bases, with 13 bases between them.